The rows below give T cell receptor beta chains drawn from one sample of a study of beta chain features in type 1 diabetes. Sequencing was performed with immunoSEQ multiplex PCR; in TCRdb, only in-frame clones are kept and a portion is missing. This table holds hundreds of thousands of clones, about 11% found once. The source material was naive CD4+ T cells from blood. The receptors originated from a man aged 25 to 40 with type 1 diabetes. Each CDR3 is given with its conserved first and last residue. The D gene is left open where the match is weak. Rows may omit the clone size; those that give it use once, few, many or a size class.

d_call	v_call	j_call	clone_size	cdr3_aa	cdr3_nt
.	TRBV5-8	TRBJ2-2	few	CASSPMWQVPGGELFF	TGTGCCAGCAGCCCGATGTGGCAGGTCCCTGGCGGGGAGCTGTTTTTT
TRBD2	TRBV5-4	TRBJ2-3	.	CASSPQTSGGPVGADTQYF	TGTGCCAGCAGCCCACAGACTAGCGGGGGGCCCGTCGGGGCAGATACGCAGTATTTT
.	TRBV7-9	TRBJ2-2	.	CASARVPAGELFF	TGTGCCAGCGCCCGGGTCCCCGCCGGGGAGCTGTTTTTT
TRBD1	TRBV7-2	TRBJ2-7	few	CASSRQGAYEQYF	TGTGCCAGCAGCAGACAGGGGGCCTACGAGCAGTACTTC
TRBD1	TRBV5-1	TRBJ2-3	.	CASGLRQGEDTQYF	TGCGCCAGCGGCCTTCGACAGGGTGAAGATACGCAGTATTTT
TRBD1	TRBV5-1	TRBJ1-1	.	CASSSGQGTEAFF	TGCGCCAGCAGCTCGGGACAGGGAACTGAAGCTTTCTTT
TRBD2	TRBV6-5	TRBJ2-7	.	CASSTSSGGAYEQYF	TGTGCCAGCAGTACCTCTAGCGGGGGGGCCTACGAGCAGTACTTC
TRBD2	TRBV4-3	TRBJ2-1	few	CASSQEHSGGGLYNEQFF	TGCGCCAGCAGCCAAGAACACAGCGGGGGAGGGCTCTACAATGAGCAGTTCTTC
TRBD1	TRBV13	TRBJ1-1	few	CASSLPGTGYGMNTEAFF	TGTGCCAGCAGCTTACCCGGGACAGGTTACGGAATGAACACTGAAGCTTTCTTT
.	TRBV6-5	TRBJ1-2	few	CASLPSVRGYGYTF	TGTGCCAGCCTTCCGTCCGTGCGAGGCTATGGCTACACCTTC
TRBD1	TRBV18	TRBJ2-2	few	CASSQQTGGTGELFF	TGTGCCAGCTCACAACAGACAGGGGGGACCGGGGAGCTGTTTTTT
.	TRBV19	TRBJ1-5	few	CASNRPGVGNQPQHF	TGTGCCAGTAACCGCCCAGGGGTGGGCAATCAGCCCCAGCATTTT
.	TRBV6-5	TRBJ2-6	.	CASSYFDRAGANVLTF	TGTGCCAGCAGTTATTTTGACCGGGCTGGGGCCAACGTCCTGACTTTC
.	TRBV29-1	TRBJ2-1	few	CSSRTRGSADEQFF	TGCAGCTCTAGAACCCGGGGAAGCGCCGATGAGCAGTTCTTC
.	TRBV29-1	TRBJ2-1	.	CSVSFGLGSYNEQFF	TGCAGCGTTTCGTTCGGACTTGGCTCCTACAATGAGCAGTTCTTC
TRBD1	TRBV7-9	TRBJ2-1	few	CASNPPGQGYNEQFF	TGTGCCAGCAACCCCCCGGGACAGGGTTACAATGAGCAGTTCTTC
TRBD1	TRBV28	TRBJ2-1	few	CASSRTTGTGGDSNEQFF	TGTGCCAGCAGTCGCACGACCGGGACAGGGGGCGATAGCAATGAGCAGTTCTTC
.	TRBV7-9	TRBJ1-4	few	CASSLAADRWSEKLFF	TGTGCCAGCAGCTTAGCTGCCGACCGATGGAGCGAAAAACTGTTTTTT
TRBD1	TRBV29-1	TRBJ2-3	.	CSPYRQGTQYF	TGCAGCCCCTACCGACAGGGAACGCAGTATTTT
TRBD2	TRBV5-1	TRBJ2-1	.	CASSSPLGLAGPYNEQFF	TGCGCCAGCAGTTCCCCCCTCGGCCTAGCGGGGCCCTACAATGAGCAGTTCTTC
.	TRBV11-2	TRBJ2-5	.	CASSLYRGLRKTQYF	TGTGCCAGCAGCTTGTACAGAGGGCTCCGGAAGACCCAGTACTTC
.	TRBV5-1	TRBJ2-3	.	CASSPLGVTDTQYF	TGCGCCAGCAGCCCGCTCGGGGTCACAGATACGCAGTATTTT
.	TRBV30	TRBJ1-1	few	CAWTVQGLNTEAFF	TGTGCCTGGACCGTTCAGGGGCTGAACACTGAAGCTTTCTTT